The T cell receptor (beta chain) described here comes from a study of blood T cell repertoires in COVID-19. About the research overall: Spain, Italy and the United States supplied samples that represented acute and convalescent COVID-19. T cells, B-cell-depleted T cells, or PBMCs provided the cDNA or gDNA that served as material.

Under the authors' procedure: How many nucleated cells were present was estimated from reference gene primer amplification. Data came from immunoSEQ multiplex PCR; TCRdb stores just in-frame clones and leaves some out. V and J calls and clone size are as listed in that table; D and trimming were resolved from the DNA. The profile shows about 89,000 clones, roughly 80% of them singletons. The CDR3 runs 17 residues. J lost 7 bases, V lost 4 bases, and 10 bases had no gene match. Per the germline V gene, CDR1 is SGHRS and CDR2 is YFSETQ. The V gene is TRBV5-1, the J gene TRBJ2-1, with TRBD2 matching over 14 bases. This sequence originates from a woman older than 75 with acute or convalescent COVID-19. The sequenced sample was peripheral blood. CDR3 sequence (DNA): TGCGCCAGCAGCCTAAGTGGACTAGCGGGGGGAGGGAATGAGCAGTTCTTC. Translation gives CASSLSGLAGGGNEQFF.